This TCR beta chain is from a study of T cells after yellow fever vaccination. Only a few counts were recorded for this clonotype. TCRdb processed the 5' RACE reads anew with MiXCR; each CDR3 protein has one entry. The sample holds around 530,000 distinct CDR3 sequences, about a sixth seen once. Germline CDR1 reads LGHNA; CDR2 reads YSLEER. With 3 bases clipped from V and 7 bases from J, the junction kept 8 bases outside the gene matches. This CDR3 has 15 residues. This specimen was PBMCs, taken around 5 days after the first yellow fever vaccination. The genes are TRBV4-3 and TRBJ1-5; 8 bases align to TRBD1. The receptor was isolated from a man aged 18 to 35 who received the YFV17D yellow fever vaccine. Here the CDR3 DNA reads TGCGCCAGCAGCCAGTCAGGGGGCCGGCGACAGCCCCAGCATTTT. Protein sequence: CASSQSGGRRQPQHF.